This T cell receptor beta chain was captured in a study of blood T cell repertoires in COVID-19. On the study more broadly: Sites in the United States, Italy and Spain provided acute and convalescent COVID-19 samples. PBMCs, B-cell-depleted T cells, or T cells were the source of the cDNA or gDNA that made up the material.

The germline V gene has CDR1 DFQATT and CDR2 SNEGSKA (reference sequence). This CDR3 region has 11 residues. The V and J ends lost 2 bases and 2 bases respectively, with 4 bases between them. In the authors' workflow: Reference gene primers were amplified, and this amplification served to estimate nucleated cell counts. Profiling relied on immunoSEQ multiplex PCR, and the TCRdb table lists in-frame clones only, not all of them. The D gene and trimming were derived from the DNA, and the V and J assignments and clone size from that table. The sample has approximately 76,000 clones; around 85% are singletons.

The specimen sequenced was peripheral blood. This receptor was identified in a man aged 30-40 years with acute or convalescent COVID-19. The rearrangement joins TRBV20-1 to TRBJ2-7; D unclear. In nucleotides, the CDR3 is TGCAGTGCTAGACTTGCCTACGAGCAGTACTTC. Its protein product is CSARLAYEQYF.